This T cell receptor beta chain emerged from a study of T cells in Graves' hyperthyroidism and ophthalmopathy. Study conclusions and caveats: Ophthalmopathy, as predicted by the model, came a median around 6 months after the prediction. Blood also contained most expanded thyroid clonotypes above 0.001.

Uncontrolled infection, other autoimmune disease, pregnancy or lactation disqualified patients from enrolment. This clonotype was found many times. The antigen remains undetermined. RNA transcripts were the template for amplifying TCR beta CDR3 regions. The HTBI primer set served for first-round RT-PCR of the TCR CDR3. TCRdb processed the multiplex PCR reads anew with MiXCR; each CDR3 protein has one entry. The sample yields a few hundred thousand distinct CDR3 sequences, more than 14% seen once. The source is a woman aged 30 to 39 with Graves' ophthalmopathy. The sample taken for sequencing was blood.

DNA of the CDR3: TGTGCCATCAGTGTCGGGGGGCGCGACGAGCAGTACTTC. It codes for CAISVGGRDEQYF. This chain connects TRBV10-3 to TRBJ2-7, with D possibly TRBD2 on 7 matching bases. Trimming removed 4 bases from V and 5 bases from J, with 12 bases in between. The CDR3 runs 13 residues. CDR1 ENHRY and CDR2 SYGVKD come from the germline V gene.